This T cell receptor beta chain was identified in a study of blood T cell repertoires in COVID-19. Looking at the study overall: Both acute and convalescent COVID-19 samples were obtained from the United States, Italy and Spain. PBMCs, B-cell-depleted T cells, or T cells were the source of the cDNA or gDNA that made up the material.

One Seattle source followed patients from active infection through their disease course. Per the original methods: Estimates of nucleated cell counts were drawn from the amplification of reference gene primers. Sequencing used immunoSEQ multiplex PCR; TCRdb keeps in-frame clones, though not all of them. V, J and clone size derive from that table, while D and trimming were established from the DNA sequence. The data show approximately 500,000 clones, less than 90% seen once. Sequenced: peripheral blood. The sequence derives from a woman aged 50 to 65 with COVID-19, enrolled during active disease.

The CDR3 region has the DNA TGTGCCAGCAGCGTAGGGGACAGGGTCTATGAGCAGTTCTTC. Encoded protein: CASSVGDRVYEQFF. The chain recombines TRBV9 with TRBJ2-1, with 9 bases lining up with TRBD1. Trimming at V came to 0 bases and at J to 8 bases, leaving 3 bases not matched to a gene. This CDR3 region has 14 residues. Per the germline V gene, CDR1 is SGDLS and CDR2 is YYNGEE.